This TCR beta chain emerged from a study of blood T cell repertoires in COVID-19. Study overall: COVID-19 samples from acute and convalescent phases originated in the United States, Italy and Spain.

In the source study's methods: Using reference gene primer amplification, nucleated cell counts were estimated. This table comes from immunoSEQ multiplex PCR, and its TCRdb copy is limited to in-frame clones, with some not included. V and J calls and clone size are as listed in that table; D and trimming were resolved from the DNA. The table records 120,000 to 150,000 clones, 85% to 90% of them present only once. Sequenced: peripheral blood. The receptor's source is a man aged 50-59 years who had recovered from COVID-19.

In DNA form, the CDR3 reads TGTGCCAGCACCTCCCCCGCCGGGACAGGGGGCATGGATACGCAGTATTTT. It encodes CASTSPAGTGGMDTQYF. V usage is TRBV7-2 and J usage is TRBJ2-3; 12 bases match TRBD1. J was trimmed by 6 bases and V by 7 bases; bases with no gene match: 14. The CDR3 contains 17 residues. Germline CDR1 reads SGHTA; CDR2 reads FQGNSA.